Listed below are T cell receptor beta chains from one sample, sequenced in a study of cytomegalovirus exposure and HLA in healthy donors. This table comes from immunoSEQ multiplex PCR, and its TCRdb copy is limited to in-frame clones, with some not included. The sample lists about 140,000 clones, almost 85% occurring once. Sequenced: PBMCs. Receptor source: a woman aged 40-49 years in good health and CMV-seronegative. Each CDR3 is given with its conserved first and last residue. D genes are given only for firm matches. Clone sizes are given selectively: once, few, many, or a class where the clone is expanded.

D: TRBD1; size: -; J: TRBJ2-7; length: 14; V: TRBV6-5; DNA: TGTGCCAGCAGTTCCGGGACAGGGTCCTACGAGCAGTACTTC; CDR3: CASSSGTGSYEQYF
D: -; size: -; J: TRBJ2-7; length: 14; V: TRBV4-2; DNA: TGTGCCAGCAGCCAACGCGGACAGCTCCACGAGCAGTACTTC; CDR3: CASSQRGQLHEQYF
D: -; size: -; J: TRBJ1-1; length: 15; V: TRBV11-2; DNA: TGTGCCAGCCAGCTTACGTGGGGGCAGAACACTGAAGCTTTCTTT; CDR3: CASQLTWGQNTEAFF
D: -; size: once; J: TRBJ2-7; length: 16; V: TRBV7-6; DNA: TGTGCCAGCAGCTTAGAATCGGGGGTGGGATCCTACGAGCAGTACTTC; CDR3: CASSLESGVGSYEQYF
D: -; size: -; J: TRBJ2-1; length: 17; V: TRBV10-1; DNA: TGCGCCACCCTGGGGAAAAGGGTCTCAAGGGAGTACAATGAGCAGTTCTTC; CDR3: CATLGKRVSREYNEQFF
D: -; size: -; J: TRBJ2-7; length: 14; V: TRBV9; DNA: TGTGCCAGCAGCGTAGGGGAGCGTTCCTACGAGCAGTACTTC; CDR3: CASSVGERSYEQYF
D: -; size: -; J: TRBJ1-2; length: 15; V: TRBV19; DNA: TGTGCCAGTAGTATAGGGAACAGCGGTGGCTCTGGCTACACCTTC; CDR3: CASSIGNSGGSGYTF
D: -; size: -; J: TRBJ1-2; length: 14; V: TRBV5-5; DNA: TGTGCCAGCAGCTTGGGAGGGTACGTCTATGGCTACACCTTC; CDR3: CASSLGGYVYGYTF
D: -; size: once; J: TRBJ2-7; length: 14; V: TRBV28; DNA: TGTGCCAGCAGTTTGTGGGGCCCGACCTACGAGCAGTACTTC; CDR3: CASSLWGPTYEQYF
D: TRBD1; size: -; J: TRBJ1-1; length: 16; V: TRBV28; DNA: TGTGCCAGCACCATCCTCGTAGGACAGGTGAACACTGAAGCTTTCTTT; CDR3: CASTILVGQVNTEAFF
D: TRBD2; size: -; J: TRBJ2-3; length: 16; V: TRBV7-2; DNA: TGTGCAAGCAGCCAAGAGGCTAGCGGGAGCACAGATACGCAGTATTTT; CDR3: CASSQEASGSTDTQYF
D: -; size: -; J: TRBJ1-1; length: 13; V: TRBV27; DNA: TGTGCCAGCAGCTTACCATCGAGCGCTGAAGCTTTCTTT; CDR3: CASSLPSSAEAFF
D: TRBD1; size: -; J: TRBJ1-3; length: 15; V: TRBV11-2; DNA: TGTGCCAGCAGCCAACTGGGACAGGGGTTGAACACCATATATTTT; CDR3: CASSQLGQGLNTIYF
D: TRBD2; size: -; J: TRBJ2-3; length: 14; V: TRBV28; DNA: TGTGCCTCTGGACTAGCGGGAGGTACGGATACGCAGTATTTT; CDR3: CASGLAGGTDTQYF
D: TRBD1; size: once; J: TRBJ1-2; length: 13; V: TRBV5-1; DNA: TGCGCCAGCAGTTTAGGACAGGACTATGGCTACACCTTC; CDR3: CASSLGQDYGYTF
D: TRBD2; size: -; J: TRBJ2-5; length: 16; V: TRBV5-6; DNA: TGTGCCAGCAGCCCCCTTGGGGCGGGAGGACAAGAGACCCAGTACTTC; CDR3: CASSPLGAGGQETQYF
D: TRBD2; size: few; J: TRBJ2-7; length: 15; V: TRBV5-1; DNA: TGCGCCAGCAGCTTGGACGGGGGGGGCCCCTACGAGCAGTACTTC; CDR3: CASSLDGGGPYEQYF
D: -; size: -; J: TRBJ2-7; length: 13; V: TRBV19; DNA: TGTGCCAGTAGCTCTCGACTAGCCTACGAGCAGTACTTC; CDR3: CASSSRLAYEQYF
D: TRBD1; size: -; J: TRBJ2-5; length: 14; V: TRBV13; DNA: TGTGCCAGCAGCTCCAGGACAGGGACGGAGACCCAGTACTTC; CDR3: CASSSRTGTETQYF
D: -; size: -; J: TRBJ2-7; length: 13; V: TRBV5-8; DNA: TGTGCCAGCAGCTTAAGTCAGGGCTACGAGCAGTACTTC; CDR3: CASSLSQGYEQYF
D: TRBD1; size: -; J: TRBJ1-1; length: 18; V: TRBV11-2; DNA: TGTGCCAGCAGCTTGATCGCAATGGGGACAGGAATTAACACTGAAGCTTTCTTT; CDR3: CASSLIAMGTGINTEAFF
D: -; size: once; J: TRBJ2-5; length: 14; V: TRBV27; DNA: TGTGCCAGCAGCTCCCAAGCAGCGGAAGAGACCCAGTACTTC; CDR3: CASSSQAAEETQYF
D: -; size: -; J: TRBJ1-1; length: 20; V: TRBV9; DNA: TGTGCCAGCAGCGTAGATTCCTTTCAGGGGCTCTGGTCATCGAACACTGAAGCTTTCTTT; CDR3: CASSVDSFQGLWSSNTEAFF
D: TRBD1; size: -; J: TRBJ1-5; length: 15; V: TRBV11-2; DNA: TGTGCCAGCAGCTCGGGACAGGGACGCAATCAGCCCCAGCATTTT; CDR3: CASSSGQGRNQPQHF
D: -; size: -; J: TRBJ2-3; length: 13; V: TRBV23-1; DNA: TGCGCCAGCAGTCAATTATCGGCAGATACGCAGTATTTT; CDR3: CASSQLSADTQYF
D: -; size: -; J: TRBJ1-2; length: 15; V: TRBV2; DNA: TGTGCCAGCAGGACTCCGGACGACTATGCCTATGGCTACACCTTC; CDR3: CASRTPDDYAYGYTF
D: -; size: once; J: TRBJ2-2; length: 13; V: TRBV2; DNA: TGTGCCAGCAGTGAAACAGGGACCGGGGAGCTGTTTTTT; CDR3: CASSETGTGELFF
D: -; size: once; J: TRBJ1-5; length: 15; V: TRBV7-2; DNA: TGTGCCAGCAGCTTAACTTTGGGGCTGGGCCAGCCCCAGCATTTT; CDR3: CASSLTLGLGQPQHF
D: TRBD1; size: -; J: TRBJ2-7; length: 16; V: TRBV18; DNA: TGTGCCAGCTCATCTCTAGGGACAGGGGGAGCGATTGAGCAGTACTTC; CDR3: CASSSLGTGGAIEQYF
D: -; size: -; J: TRBJ2-7; length: 13; V: TRBV27; DNA: TGTGCCAGCAGGGTCCTGAGCTCCTACGAGCAGTACTTC; CDR3: CASRVLSSYEQYF
D: -; size: -; J: TRBJ2-2; length: 13; V: TRBV19; DNA: TGTGCCAGTAGTATAGGCGAAACCGGGGAGCTGTTTTTT; CDR3: CASSIGETGELFF
D: -; size: -; J: TRBJ2-3; length: 15; V: TRBV5-8; DNA: TGTGCCAGCAGCTTGGCCGGTTTCGGCACAGATACGCAGTATTTT; CDR3: CASSLAGFGTDTQYF
D: TRBD1; size: -; J: TRBJ1-2; length: 16; V: TRBV28; DNA: TGTGCCAGCATAAGGGAGACAGGGGGACGAAACTATGGCTACACCTTC; CDR3: CASIRETGGRNYGYTF
D: TRBD2; size: -; J: TRBJ2-2; length: 15; V: TRBV7-6; DNA: TGTGCCAGCAGCTGGGGACTAGCCGACACCGGGGAGCTGTTTTTT; CDR3: CASSWGLADTGELFF
D: -; size: -; J: TRBJ1-3; length: 13; V: TRBV2; DNA: TGTGCCAGCGTACAGGTGGTGGGAAACACCATATATTTT; CDR3: CASVQVVGNTIYF